This paragraph reports one T cell receptor (beta chain). This sample was included in a study of T cell changes during pregnancy in multiple sclerosis. The CDR3 runs to 15 residues. The V end lost 0 bases, the J end lost 4 bases, and 11 bases lay between the germline ends. Germline V lookup: CDR1 SGDLS, CDR2 YYNGEE. The protocol was immunoSEQ multiplex PCR, while the TCRdb copy is restricted to in-frame clones and leaves out a portion. The table has under 55,000 clones, just over 90% seen once; the top ten hold around 1.9%. The sample here was peripheral blood, taken in the second trimester of pregnancy. The receptor's source is a female donor with multiple sclerosis, enrolled in a pregnancy study. V usage is TRBV9 and J usage is TRBJ1-3, with a weak D call TRBD1 (6 bases). The CDR3 region is CASSVASGAGNTIYF. The CDR3 nucleotides read TGTGCCAGCAGCGTAGCATCAGGGGCCGGAAACACCATATATTTT. Combining the CDR3 with reference TRBV9 and TRBJ1-3 gives the whole variable domain DSGVTQTPKHLITATGQRVTLRCSPRSGDLSVYWYQQSLDQGLQFLIQYYNGEERAKGNILERFSAQQFPDLHSELNLSSLELGDSALYFCASSVASGAGNTIYFGEGSWLTVV.